The 32 T cell receptor beta chains in this list originate from one sample, sequenced in a study of cytomegalovirus exposure and HLA in healthy donors. The primer mix had 60 Vbeta and 13 Jbeta primers. The repertoire was sequenced with immunoSEQ multiplex PCR; TCRdb's copy has only in-frame clones and lacks some. The table has around 130,000 clones, roughly 87% seen once. Sequencing was carried out using PBMCs. The origin of the receptors is a woman aged 18-29 years in good health and CMV-seronegative.

Only one count was recorded for this clone. The chain links TRBV6-6 to TRBJ1-6; 7 bases line up with TRBD1. From germline, CDR1 is MNHNY and CDR2 SVGAGI (reference sequence). The CDR3 is 15 residues long. V lost 2 bases, J lost 7 bases, and 5 bases stayed unmatched. The CDR3 DNA reads TGTGCCAGCAGTTACGGAGGGGGCAAGAATTCACCCCTCCACTTT. This encodes CASSYGGGKNSPLHF.

Remarks on this clone: A junction boundary mismatches the germline segment, possibly from a read error. The rearrangement uses TRBV7-9 and TRBJ1-2; 7 bases map to TRBD1. The CDR3 has 14 amino acids. Germline V lookup: CDR1 SEHNR, CDR2 FQNEAQ (reference sequence). CDR3 bases: TGTTCCAGCAGCCCCACGGGACAGTCTTATGGCTACACCTTC. Protein: CSSSPTGQSYGYTF.

The V gene is TRBV19, the J gene TRBJ2-1, with TRBD2 identical over 7 bases. CDR1 LNHDA and CDR2 SQIVND come from the germline V gene (reference sequence). V lost 4 bases, J lost 0 bases, and 3 bases stayed unmatched. The CDR3 has 15 residues. Here the CDR3 reads CASSNGGGSYNEQFF. CDR3 nucleotide sequence: TGTGCCAGTAGTAACGGCGGGGGCTCCTACAATGAGCAGTTCTTC.

The CDR3 loop is CASSGMTGKMSYGYTF. For the CDR3, the DNA is TGTGCCAGTAGTGGTATGACAGGGAAGATGTCCTATGGCTACACCTTC. The V call is TRBV19, the J call TRBJ1-2; 7 positions match TRBD1. Germline CDR1 and CDR2: LNHDA and SQIVND (reference sequence). V shed 5 bases and J 4 bases; nucleotides not matched to a gene: 13. The CDR3 is 16 residues long.

As concerns this clone: The junction departs from germline at one end; a sequencing error may be responsible. The gene calls are TRBV5-4 and TRBJ2-3; 9 bases line up with TRBD2. Germline V gives CDR1 SGHNT, CDR2 YYREEE (reference sequence). The CDR3 consists of 19 residues. The CDR3 region has the DNA TGTGCCGGCAGCAAGGGACTAGCCCAAATGGAGCTCAGCACAGATACGCAGTATTTT. It translates to CAGSKGLAQMELSTDTQYF.

J is TRBJ2-5 and V is TRBV7-8; possible D gene TRBD2, 5 bases. V gave up 1 base and J gave up 5 bases, with 8 bases separating them. The CDR3 has 13 amino acids. The V gene's germline CDR1 is SGHVS and CDR2 FQNEAQ. In DNA, the CDR3 is TGTGCCAGCAGCTTAGGACTACAGGAGACCCAGTACTTC. Translated: CASSLGLQETQYF.

This chain links TRBV29-1 with TRBJ2-2, with D unclear. V lost 4 bases and J lost 0, with 15 bases in between. The CDR3 covers 16 residues. From germline, CDR1 is SQVTM and CDR2 ANQGSEA. CDR3 protein: CSVGVLAAANTGELFF. The CDR3 DNA reads as TGCAGCGTTGGGGTGCTGGCGGCCGCGAACACCGGGGAGCTGTTTTTT.

The rearrangement joins TRBV2 to TRBJ2-7, with a possible D match to TRBD1 (6 bases). CDR1 is SNHLY and CDR2 is FYNNEI in the germline V gene. This CDR3 spans 13 amino acids. Trimming took 5 bases from V and 3 from J, leaving 11 bases between them. This CDR3 is CASSPGTSYEQYF. CDR3 DNA: TGTGCCAGCAGTCCCGGGACAAGCTACGAGCAGTACTTC.

This sequence joins TRBV6-5 and TRBJ2-1, with a tentative D call TRBD1 (5 bases). Germline V gene data show CDR1 as MNHEY and CDR2 as SVGAGI. The CDR3 is 13 amino acids. V was pared by 2 bases and J by 10 bases, with 12 bases between. This CDR3 reads CASSYHEWGEQFF. Written as DNA, the CDR3 is TGTGCCAGCAGTTACCATGAGTGGGGCGAGCAGTTCTTC.

The chain combines TRBV18 with TRBJ1-1; D not certain. Germline values: CDR1 KGHSH, CDR2 LQKENI. The CDR3 has 14 amino acids. Trimming shortened V by 6 bases and J by 8 bases, and 19 bases separated the two germline ends. CDR3 in amino acids: CASSPGTETREAFF. Here the CDR3 DNA reads TGTGCCAGCTCGCCCGGCACAGAAACTAGGGAAGCTTTCTTT.

This clone was seen more than once but under ten times. J is TRBJ1-5 and V is TRBV6-1; D not resolved. Trimming removed 3 bases at V and 0 bases at J, with 3 bases between. CDR3 length equals 13 residues. CDR1 is MNHNS, CDR2 SASEGT, per germline. The CDR3 nucleotides read TGTGCCAGCAGTGACGGTAGCAATCAGCCCCAGCATTTT. Protein sequence: CASSDGSNQPQHF.

The V call is TRBV5-1, the J call TRBJ2-3, with 14 positions matching TRBD2. There are 19 residues in the CDR3. With 5 bases clipped from V and 3 bases from J, the junction kept 14 bases outside the gene matches. The germline CDR1 and CDR2 sequences are SGHRS and YFSETQ. The CDR3 reads CASSRGDVGLAGGTDTQYF. The CDR3 bases are TGCGCCAGCAGTAGGGGGGACGTCGGACTAGCGGGAGGTACAGATACGCAGTATTTT.

This clone was seen more than once but under ten times. The rearrangement uses TRBV5-8 and TRBJ1-2, with 7 bases aligning to TRBD1. The CDR3 consists of 13 residues. Germline values: CDR1 SGHTS, CDR2 YDEGEE. V dropped 5 bases and J dropped 4; count of bases not matched to a gene: 5. The CDR3 reads CASRWTGFYGYTF. CDR3 in DNA: TGTGCCAGCAGATGGACAGGTTTCTATGGCTACACCTTC.

V gene TRBV6-1 combines with J gene TRBJ2-3; perhaps TRBD1 as D (5 bases). CDR1 and CDR2 (germline): MNHNS, SASEGT. This CDR3 is 13 amino acids long. Trimming stripped 0 bases from V and 4 bases from J, with 5 bases between. Written as DNA, the CDR3 is TGTGCCAGCAGTGAAGCACAGGCAGATACGCAGTATTTT. Its translation is CASSEAQADTQYF.

V is TRBV6-5 and J is TRBJ2-7, with D possibly TRBD2 on 7 matching bases. V lost 4 bases to trimming and J lost 6 bases, with 22 bases between them. This CDR3 spans 16 amino acids. Germline values: CDR1 MNHEY, CDR2 SVGAGI. The CDR3 loop is CASSSPGGGTISEQYF. The CDR3 DNA reads TGTGCCAGCAGTTCCCCAGGCGGGGGCACAATATCCGAGCAGTACTTC.

The V and J genes are TRBV5-5 and TRBJ2-1; the match to TRBD1 covers 8 bases. V lost 3 bases to trimming and J lost 0 bases; unmatched junction nucleotides: 2. Looked up from germline, CDR1 is SGHKS and CDR2 is YYEKEE (reference sequence). The CDR3 contains 15 residues. The CDR3 DNA follows: TGTGCCAGCAGCTGGACAGGGAGCTCCTACAATGAGCAGTTCTTC. Translating it yields CASSWTGSSYNEQFF.

The chain links TRBV5-1 to TRBJ1-1; no firm D call. V was clipped by 3 bases and J by 3 bases, with 12 bases between them. CDR1 is SGHRS and CDR2 is YFSETQ in the germline V gene. The CDR3 loop spans 14 amino acids. The CDR3 protein is CASSSNRLDTEAFF. CDR3 nucleotide sequence: TGCGCCAGCAGCTCCAACCGGTTGGACACTGAAGCTTTCTTT.

The chain combines TRBV5-1 with TRBJ2-2, with 14 bases lining up with TRBD2. V dropped 4 bases and J dropped 4; count of bases not matched to a gene: 6. Looked up from germline, CDR1 is SGHRS and CDR2 is YFSETQ. The CDR3 spans 17 residues. CDR3 sequence (DNA): TGCGCCAGCAGCCCGGGACTAGCGGGAGCGACCACCGGGGAGCTGTTTTTT. It specifies CASSPGLAGATTGELFF.

This chain joins TRBV11-2 and TRBJ2-7; D not certain. This CDR3 contains 16 residues. With 4 bases removed from V and 3 bases from J, the gap between germline ends came to 19 bases. The germline CDR1 and CDR2 sequences are SGHAT and FQNNGV. For the CDR3, the DNA is TGTGCCAGCAGCTCCTCCCGTGTGGTTCCGCGCTACGAGCAGTACTTC. Its translation is CASSSSRVVPRYEQYF.

This chain connects TRBV5-6 to TRBJ1-1, with D uncertain. CDR3 length equals 15 residues. Trimming cost V 3 bases and J 0 bases, with 12 bases left between them. CDR1 is SGHDT, CDR2 YYEEEE, per germline. The CDR3 nucleotides read TGTGCCAGCAGCTACCTCGGGAGGATGAACACTGAAGCTTTCTTT. This encodes CASSYLGRMNTEAFF.

V gene TRBV6-4 combines with J gene TRBJ1-6, with 8 bases aligning to TRBD1. This CDR3 is built from 16 residues. J was trimmed by 10 bases and V by 10 bases; bases with no gene match: 18. Per germline, CDR1 MRHNA and CDR2 SNTAGT. CDR3: CATFQSAQGGISPLHF. The CDR3 DNA follows: TGTGCCACCTTCCAGTCTGCACAGGGGGGGATCTCACCCCTCCACTTT.

This clone occurred a few times. The chain employs TRBV5-1 and TRBJ2-3; tentatively, D is TRBD2 (5 bases). V shed 5 bases and J shed 0 bases, with 10 bases lying between them. The CDR3 spans 14 residues. Germline loops: CDR1 SGHRS, CDR2 YFSETQ. The CDR3 protein is CASSSDSSTDTQYF. For the CDR3, the DNA is TGCGCCAGCAGTTCGGACTCCAGCACAGATACGCAGTATTTT. Based on the CDR3 plus reference TRBV5-1 and TRBJ2-3, the full variable domain is KAGVTQTPRYLIKTRGQQVTLSCSPISGHRSVSWYQQTPGQGLQFLFEYFSETQRNKGNFPGRFSGRQFSNSRSEMNVSTLELGDSALYLCASSSDSSTDTQYFGPGTRLTVL.

This clone turned up a few times. The chain recombines TRBV15 with TRBJ1-4; 8 bases match TRBD1. V gave up 3 bases and J gave up 7 bases; unmatched junction bases: 10. CDR1 LNHNV and CDR2 YYDKDF come from the germline V gene (reference sequence). The CDR3 has 16 amino acids. Here the CDR3 reads CATSRGPGGQGEKLFF. The CDR3 DNA reads TGTGCCACCAGCAGGGGTCCAGGGGGCCAGGGTGAAAAACTGTTTTTT.

The genes are TRBV2 and TRBJ2-3, with 11 bases fitting TRBD2. Germline V gene lookup returns CDR1 SNHLY and CDR2 FYNNEI. This CDR3 region has 15 residues. The J segment lost 0 bases and the V segment lost 7 bases, leaving 3 bases of the junction unmatched. CDR3 coding DNA: TGTGCCAGCAAGACTAGCGGGGACAGCACAGATACGCAGTATTTT. Its protein is CASKTSGDSTDTQYF. The complete variable domain, with remaining parts taken from reference TRBV2 and TRBJ2-3, reads EPEVTQTPSHQVTQMGQEVILRCVPISNHLYFYWYRQILGQKVEFLVSFYNNEISEKSEIFDDQFSVERPDGSNFTLKIRSTKLEDSAMYFCASKTSGDSTDTQYFGPGTRLTVL.

J is TRBJ1-5 and V is TRBV7-2; D not certain. This CDR3 has 12 amino acids. V lost 4 bases to trimming and J lost 5 bases, with 6 bases between them. The germline V gene has CDR1 SGHTA and CDR2 FQGNSA. The CDR3 is CASSSNYQPQHF. As DNA, the CDR3 is TGTGCCAGCAGCTCAAACTATCAGCCCCAGCATTTT.

The chain has TRBV18 and TRBJ1-1, with D possibly matching TRBD1 (5 bases). CDR1 is KGHSH and CDR2 is LQKENI in the germline V gene. V lost 4 bases and J 5 bases, leaving 17 bases between the germline ends. The CDR3 extends over 15 amino acids. The CDR3 region is CASSRQEAGGTEAFF. The CDR3 nucleotides read TGTGCCAGCTCACGTCAAGAAGCGGGGGGAACTGAAGCTTTCTTT. Looking up the rest from reference TRBV18 and TRBJ1-1 gives the full variable domain: NAGVMQNPRHLVRRRGQEARLRCSPMKGHSHVYWYRQLPEEGLKFMVYLQKENIIDESGMPKERFSAEFPKEGPSILRIQQVVRGDSAAYFCASSRQEAGGTEAFFGQGTRLTVV.

The chain is built from TRBV5-1 and TRBJ1-1; TRBD1 aligns across 7 bases. Germline V CDR1 and CDR2: SGHRS, YFSETQ. This CDR3 spans 15 amino acids. The J segment lost 1 base and the V segment lost 4 bases, leaving 7 bases of the junction unmatched. The CDR3 bases are TGCGCCAGCAGCGCACAGGGGCCAGGGAACACTGAAGCTTTCTTT. Translating it yields CASSAQGPGNTEAFF.

The chain carries TRBV7-9 and TRBJ1-4; D ambiguous. The germline V gene encodes CDR1 SEHNR and CDR2 FQNEAQ (reference sequence). This CDR3 has 11 residues. Trimming removed 1 base at V and 8 bases at J, with 2 bases between. The CDR3 region has the DNA TGTGCCAGCAGCTTAGTAGAAAAACTGTTTTTT. This gives the protein CASSLVEKLFF.

The genes are TRBV4-3 and TRBJ1-1; 7 bases agree with TRBD1. With 1 base clipped from V and 4 bases from J, the junction kept 18 bases outside the gene matches. The CDR3 runs 19 residues. Germline V gene data show CDR1 as LGHNA and CDR2 as YSLEER. The CDR3 spells CASSQAASPGQVRGTEAFF. For the CDR3, the DNA is TGCGCCAGCAGCCAAGCCGCGTCACCCGGACAGGTTAGGGGCACTGAAGCTTTCTTT.

The chain has TRBV18 and TRBJ1-3, with a weak D call TRBD1 (5 bases). V was shortened by 3 bases and J by 0 bases, with 12 bases between the two germline ends. The CDR3 spans 16 residues. Germline-derived CDR1 and CDR2 are KGHSH and LQKENI. This chain's CDR3 is CASSPSHQGSGNTIYF. The CDR3 DNA reads TGTGCCAGCTCACCGTCTCATCAGGGCTCTGGAAACACCATATATTTT.

This clone was detected a few times. The junction does not match germline at one end; this may be a read error. This chain connects TRBV13 to TRBJ2-6, with 8 positions matching TRBD1. Per germline, CDR1 PRHDT and CDR2 FYEKMQ (reference sequence). This CDR3 spans 16 amino acids. CDR3 sequence (DNA): TGTGCCAGCAGCGAGCGGACAGGGCGAGGGGCCAACGGCCTGACTTTC. Its protein product is CASSERTGRGANGLTF. Variable domain in full (rest from reference TRBV13 and TRBJ2-6): AAGVIQSPRHLIKEKRETATLKCYPIPRHDTVYWYQQGPGQDPQFLISFYEKMQSDKGSIPDRFSAQQFSDYHSELNMSSLELGDSALYFCASSERTGRGANGLTFGAGSRLTVL.

The J gene is TRBJ2-1, the V gene TRBV6-5, with D unresolved. CDR3 size: 13 residues. V gave up 6 bases and J gave up 0 bases, with 6 bases separating them. Germline V gives CDR1 MNHEY, CDR2 SVGAGI. The CDR3 spells CASRYSSYNEQFF. The CDR3 nucleotides are TGTGCCAGCAGGTATTCCTCCTACAATGAGCAGTTCTTC.